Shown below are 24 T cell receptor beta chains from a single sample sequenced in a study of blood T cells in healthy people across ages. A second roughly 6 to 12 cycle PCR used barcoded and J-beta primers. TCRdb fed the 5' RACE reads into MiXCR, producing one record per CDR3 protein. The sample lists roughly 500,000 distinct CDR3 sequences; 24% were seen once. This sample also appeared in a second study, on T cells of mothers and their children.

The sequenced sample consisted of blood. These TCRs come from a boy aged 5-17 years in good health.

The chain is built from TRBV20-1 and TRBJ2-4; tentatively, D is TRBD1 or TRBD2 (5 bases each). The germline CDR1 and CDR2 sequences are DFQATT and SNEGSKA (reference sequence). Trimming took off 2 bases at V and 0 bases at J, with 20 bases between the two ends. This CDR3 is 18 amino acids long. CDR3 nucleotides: TGCAGTGCTAGACGATCCGGTTGGGGGAATCTAGCCAAAAACATTCAGTACTTC. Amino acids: CSARRSGWGNLAKNIQYF.

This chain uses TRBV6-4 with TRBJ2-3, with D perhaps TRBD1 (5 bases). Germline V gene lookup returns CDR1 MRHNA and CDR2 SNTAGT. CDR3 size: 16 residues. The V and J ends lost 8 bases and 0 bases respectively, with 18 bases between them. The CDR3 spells CASSPVTGFSTDTQYF. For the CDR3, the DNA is TGTGCCAGCTCACCAGTAACAGGTTTTAGCACAGATACGCAGTATTTT.

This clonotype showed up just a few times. As DNA, the CDR3 is TGCGCCAGCAGCTATCACGGGACTAGCGGGTACGAGCAGTACTTC. Encoded protein: CASSYHGTSGYEQYF. The V call is TRBV5-1, the J call TRBJ2-7, with 12 bases lining up with TRBD2. Germline trimming cut 3 bases from V and 4 bases from J; bases unmatched to any gene: 5. Germline CDR1 SGHRS, CDR2 YFSETQ. CDR3 length equals 15 residues. Filled out from reference TRBV5-1 and TRBJ2-7, the complete variable domain reads KAGVTQTPRYLIKTRGQQVTLSCSPISGHRSVSWYQQTPGQGLQFLFEYFSETQRNKGNFPGRFSGRQFSNSRSEMNVSTLELGDSALYLCASSYHGTSGYEQYFGPGTRLTVT.

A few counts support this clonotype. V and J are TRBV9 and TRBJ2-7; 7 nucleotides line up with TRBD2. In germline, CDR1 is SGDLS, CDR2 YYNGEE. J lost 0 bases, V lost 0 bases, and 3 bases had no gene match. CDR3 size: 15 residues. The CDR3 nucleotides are TGTGCCAGCAGCGTAGAGGGCGGGAGCTCCTACGAGCAGTACTTC. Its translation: CASSVEGGSSYEQYF.

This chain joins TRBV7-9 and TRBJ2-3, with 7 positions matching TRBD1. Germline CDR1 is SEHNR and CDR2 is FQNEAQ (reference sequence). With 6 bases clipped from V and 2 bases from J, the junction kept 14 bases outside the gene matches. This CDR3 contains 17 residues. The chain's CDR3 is CASRLYGQDETTDTQYF. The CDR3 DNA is TGTGCCAGCAGGCTTTACGGACAGGATGAGACCACAGATACGCAGTATTTT.

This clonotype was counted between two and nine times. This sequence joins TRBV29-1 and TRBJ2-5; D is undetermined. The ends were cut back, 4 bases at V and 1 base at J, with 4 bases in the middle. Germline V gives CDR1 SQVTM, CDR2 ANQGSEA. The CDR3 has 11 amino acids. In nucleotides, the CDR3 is TGCAGCGTTGGACTCCAAGAGACCCAGTACTTC. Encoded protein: CSVGLQETQYF. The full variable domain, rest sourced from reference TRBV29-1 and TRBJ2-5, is SAVISQKPSRDICQRGTSLTIQCQVDSQVTMMFWYRQQPGQSLTLIATANQGSEATYESGFVIDKFPISRPNLTFSTLTVSNMSPEDSSIYLCSVGLQETQYFGPGTRLLVL.

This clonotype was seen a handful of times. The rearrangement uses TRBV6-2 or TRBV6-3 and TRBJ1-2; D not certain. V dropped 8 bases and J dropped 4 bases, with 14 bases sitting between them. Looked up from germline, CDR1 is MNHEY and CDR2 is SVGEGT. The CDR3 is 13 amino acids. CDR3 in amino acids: CASEPGRLYGYTF. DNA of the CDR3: TGTGCCAGCGAACCCGGACGGCTCTATGGCTACACCTTC.

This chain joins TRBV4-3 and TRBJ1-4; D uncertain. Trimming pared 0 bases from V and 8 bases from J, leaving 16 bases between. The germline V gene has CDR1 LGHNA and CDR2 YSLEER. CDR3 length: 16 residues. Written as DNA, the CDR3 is TGCGCCAGCAGCCAAGATTACCGGGTCCGACCGGAAAAACTGTTTTTT. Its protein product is CASSQDYRVRPEKLFF.

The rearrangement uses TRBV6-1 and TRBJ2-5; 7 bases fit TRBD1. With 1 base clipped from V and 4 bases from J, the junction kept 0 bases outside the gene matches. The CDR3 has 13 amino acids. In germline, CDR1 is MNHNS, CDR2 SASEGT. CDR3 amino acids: CASSEGTGETQYF. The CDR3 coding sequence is TGTGCCAGCAGTGAAGGGACAGGAGAGACCCAGTACTTC.

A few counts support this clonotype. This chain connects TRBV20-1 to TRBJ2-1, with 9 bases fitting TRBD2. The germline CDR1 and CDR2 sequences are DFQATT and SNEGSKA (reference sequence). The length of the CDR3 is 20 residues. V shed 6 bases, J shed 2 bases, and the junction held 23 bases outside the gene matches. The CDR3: CSAVLHRAGGPIWTYNEQFF. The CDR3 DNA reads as TGCAGTGCCGTCCTTCACAGGGCGGGGGGGCCTATATGGACCTACAATGAGCAGTTCTTC.

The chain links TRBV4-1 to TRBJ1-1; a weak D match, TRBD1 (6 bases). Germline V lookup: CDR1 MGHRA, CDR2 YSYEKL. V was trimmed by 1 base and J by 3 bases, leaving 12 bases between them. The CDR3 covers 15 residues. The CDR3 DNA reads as TGCGCCAGCAGCCAAGGCGGGGGCTGGGACACTGAAGCTTTCTTT. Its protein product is CASSQGGGWDTEAFF.

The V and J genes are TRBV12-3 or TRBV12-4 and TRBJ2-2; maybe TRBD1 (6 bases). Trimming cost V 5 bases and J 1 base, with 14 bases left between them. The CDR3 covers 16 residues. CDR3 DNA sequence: TGTGCCAGCAGTCCTTGGGGACAAAAGAACACCGGGGAGCTGTTTTTT. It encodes CASSPWGQKNTGELFF.

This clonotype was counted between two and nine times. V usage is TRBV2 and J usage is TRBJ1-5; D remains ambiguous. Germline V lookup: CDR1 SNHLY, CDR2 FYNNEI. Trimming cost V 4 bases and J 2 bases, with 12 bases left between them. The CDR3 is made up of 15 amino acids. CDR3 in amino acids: CASSAHEGGNQPQHF. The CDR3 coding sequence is TGTGCCAGCAGTGCCCATGAGGGTGGCAATCAGCCCCAGCATTTT.

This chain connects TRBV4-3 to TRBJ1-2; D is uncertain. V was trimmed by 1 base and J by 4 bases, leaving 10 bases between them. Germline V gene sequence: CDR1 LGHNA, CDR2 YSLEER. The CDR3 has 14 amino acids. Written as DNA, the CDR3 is TGCGCCAGCAGCCAAGCAAAGGTATTCTATGGCTACACCTTC. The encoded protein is CASSQAKVFYGYTF.

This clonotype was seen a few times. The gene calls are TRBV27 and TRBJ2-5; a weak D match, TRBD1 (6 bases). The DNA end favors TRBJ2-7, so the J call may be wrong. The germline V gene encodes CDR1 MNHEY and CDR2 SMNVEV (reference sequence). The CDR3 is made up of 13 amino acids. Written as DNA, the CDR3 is TGTGCCAGCAGTTACCAGGGGAACTACGAGCAGTACTTC. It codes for CASSYQGNYEQYF.

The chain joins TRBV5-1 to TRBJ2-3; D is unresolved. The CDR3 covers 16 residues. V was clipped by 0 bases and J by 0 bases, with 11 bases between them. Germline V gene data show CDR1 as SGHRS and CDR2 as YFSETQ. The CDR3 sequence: CASSLARGVSTDTQYF. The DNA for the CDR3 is TGCGCCAGCAGCTTGGCCCGTGGTGTGAGCACAGATACGCAGTATTTT.

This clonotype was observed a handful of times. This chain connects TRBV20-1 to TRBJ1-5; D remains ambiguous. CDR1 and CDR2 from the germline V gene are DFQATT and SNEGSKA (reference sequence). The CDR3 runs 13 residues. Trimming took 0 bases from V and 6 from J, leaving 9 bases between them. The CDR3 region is CSARDRFSQPQHF. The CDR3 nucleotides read TGCAGTGCTAGAGATCGATTCAGTCAGCCCCAGCATTTT.

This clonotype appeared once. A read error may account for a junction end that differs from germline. CDR3 DNA sequence: TGCGCCAGCAGACTGCGAGTGGGTACGCAGTATTTT. It codes for CASRLRVGTQYF. The V and J genes are TRBV12-3 or TRBV12-4 and TRBJ2-3; D ambiguous. The CDR3 sequence is 12 residues long.

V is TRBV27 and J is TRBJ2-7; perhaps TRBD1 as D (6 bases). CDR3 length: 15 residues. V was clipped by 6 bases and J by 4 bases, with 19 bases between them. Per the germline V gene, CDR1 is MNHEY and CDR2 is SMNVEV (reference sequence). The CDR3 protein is CASRLWTEARYEQYF. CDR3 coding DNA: TGTGCCAGCAGACTCTGGACAGAAGCCCGGTACGAGCAGTACTTC.

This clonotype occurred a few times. The CDR3 is CASSQDWGWSNEKLFF. CDR3 in DNA: TGCGCCAGCAGCCAAGATTGGGGATGGTCTAATGAAAAACTGTTTTTT. The chain recombines TRBV4-3 with TRBJ1-4; D gene uncertain. This CDR3 has 16 amino acids. V shed 0 bases and J shed 3 bases, with 11 bases lying between them. Germline lookup yields CDR1 LGHNA and CDR2 YSLEER.

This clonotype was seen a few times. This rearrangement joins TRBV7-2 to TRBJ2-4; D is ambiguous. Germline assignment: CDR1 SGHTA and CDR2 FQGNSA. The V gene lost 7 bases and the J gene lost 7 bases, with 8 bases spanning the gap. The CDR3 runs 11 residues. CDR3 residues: CASNLGNIQYF. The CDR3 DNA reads TGTGCCAGCAACCTTGGGAACATTCAGTACTTC.

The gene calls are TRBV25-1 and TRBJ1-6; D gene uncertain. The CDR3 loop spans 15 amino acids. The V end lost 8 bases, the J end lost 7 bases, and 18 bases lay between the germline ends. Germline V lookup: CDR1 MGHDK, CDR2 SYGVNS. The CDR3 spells CASQHVGQANSPLHF. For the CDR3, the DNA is TGTGCCAGCCAACACGTCGGGCAGGCAAATTCACCCCTCCACTTT.

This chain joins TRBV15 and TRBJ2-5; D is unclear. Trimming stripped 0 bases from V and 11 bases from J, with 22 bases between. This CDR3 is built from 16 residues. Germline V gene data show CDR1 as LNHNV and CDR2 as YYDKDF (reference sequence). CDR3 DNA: TGTGCCACCAGCAGAGATCTTGTCAGCCGCCTCCTCGGGCAGTACTTC. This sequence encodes CATSRDLVSRLLGQYF.

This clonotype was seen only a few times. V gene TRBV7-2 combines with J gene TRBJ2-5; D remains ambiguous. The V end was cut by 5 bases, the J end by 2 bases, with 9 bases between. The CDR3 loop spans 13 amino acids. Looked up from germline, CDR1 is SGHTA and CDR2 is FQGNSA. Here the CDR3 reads CASSRGRQETQYF. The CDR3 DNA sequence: TGTGCCAGCAGCCGAGGAAGGCAAGAGACCCAGTACTTC.